The clone carrying this T cell receptor beta chain was seen only a few times. Germline loops: CDR1 LNHDA, CDR2 SQIVND (reference sequence). The CDR3 sequence is 15 residues long. V shed 6 bases, J shed 4 bases, and the junction held 11 bases outside the gene matches. The record originates from a study of PD-1 blockade in mismatch repair-deficient tumors. Here immunoSEQ multiplex PCR was the method, and the copy in TCRdb shows in-frame clones only, minus some. The sample records tens of thousands of clones, about 84% being singletons. The sequence came from an adult with mismatch repair-deficient cancer. The V gene is TRBV19, the J gene TRBJ1-2; 7 bases fit TRBD1. The material sequenced was peripheral blood, taken 12 weeks after starting pembrolizumab. The CDR3 reads CASRMTGNYSYGYTF. The CDR3 nucleotides read TGTGCCAGTAGGATGACAGGGAACTATAGCTATGGCTACACCTTC.